The T cell receptor beta chain described here comes from a study of chemoradiotherapy in HPV16-positive cancers (dated by TCRdb to between 2020 and 2023). With regard to the full study: Candidate HPV-specific T-cell clones and common TCR motifs were defined by functional T-cell assays performed on cells from a couple of HPV16-positive patients. The study set out to ask whether T-cell immunity against the HPV oncoproteins E6 and E7 changes over the course of chemoradiotherapy and whether that immunity affects survival. TCR repertoires from over 80 patients with HPV-related cancers were then used to track the candidate HPV-specific TCRs and motifs.

The research as a whole found: Expansion of candidate HPV-specific clones and E7-related TCR motifs was observed in the tumor microenvironment during treatment, whereas no such expansion was observed for non-HPV-specific T cells. In HPV16-positive patients, expansion of HPV-responsive T cells during chemoradiotherapy was associated with improved recurrence-free survival. The functional definition of HPV-specific T cells came from only a couple of HPV16-positive patients, and the survival association was reported for HPV16-positive patients.

Notes on this clone: The specificity of this receptor is unknown. The input lacks base qualities; no much larger clone sits a single base away.

Repertoires were sampled multiple times during chemoradiotherapy, which allowed clonal expansion in the tumor microenvironment to be followed. The CDR3 sequence holds 15 residues, the cysteine and phenylalanine included. Just the 45-base CDR3 DNA is kept, in frame starting at base 1. The germline V gene yields SGHDN for CDR1 and FVKESK for CDR2. V is clipped by 1 base and J by 14 bases, and the sequence between their germline boundaries is 18 bases long. Library generation was performed with the immunoSEQ multiplex PCR assay. Here the immuneACCESS table is served through TCRdb, limited to in-frame sequences with V and J called. Missing clones are a known gap in these copies; in checked studies unresolved V genes cover under half, and the rest lacks a known reason. For this sample there are 40,000 to 65,000 clones; more than 90% appear just once. The biggest ten clones account for roughly 3.5% of the sample.

This clonotype originated in a human donor with HPV-associated anogenital cancer. The rearranged segments are TRBV14 and TRBJ1-6; a confident D gene designation cannot be given. The sample consisted of blood, taken from a patient who underwent chemoradiotherapy. The DNA reads as follows: TGTGCCAGCAGCCAAGGTTATTCTGGACCTCGGGCCCTCCACTTT. Its translation is CASSQGYSGPRALHF.